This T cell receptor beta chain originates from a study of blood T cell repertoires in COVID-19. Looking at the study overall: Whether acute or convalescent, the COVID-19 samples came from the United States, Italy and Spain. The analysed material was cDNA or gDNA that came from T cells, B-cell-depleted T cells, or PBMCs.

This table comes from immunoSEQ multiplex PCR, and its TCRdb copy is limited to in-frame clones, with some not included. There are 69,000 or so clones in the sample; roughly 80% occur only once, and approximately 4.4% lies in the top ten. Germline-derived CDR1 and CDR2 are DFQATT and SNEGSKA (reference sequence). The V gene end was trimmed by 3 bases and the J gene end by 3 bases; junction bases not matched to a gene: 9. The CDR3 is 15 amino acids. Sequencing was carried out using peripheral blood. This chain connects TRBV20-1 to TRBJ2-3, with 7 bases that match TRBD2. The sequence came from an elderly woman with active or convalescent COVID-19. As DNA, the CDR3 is TGCAGTGCTAGTGGCGGGAGTATAGAAACAGATACGCAGTATTTT. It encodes CSASGGSIETDTQYF.